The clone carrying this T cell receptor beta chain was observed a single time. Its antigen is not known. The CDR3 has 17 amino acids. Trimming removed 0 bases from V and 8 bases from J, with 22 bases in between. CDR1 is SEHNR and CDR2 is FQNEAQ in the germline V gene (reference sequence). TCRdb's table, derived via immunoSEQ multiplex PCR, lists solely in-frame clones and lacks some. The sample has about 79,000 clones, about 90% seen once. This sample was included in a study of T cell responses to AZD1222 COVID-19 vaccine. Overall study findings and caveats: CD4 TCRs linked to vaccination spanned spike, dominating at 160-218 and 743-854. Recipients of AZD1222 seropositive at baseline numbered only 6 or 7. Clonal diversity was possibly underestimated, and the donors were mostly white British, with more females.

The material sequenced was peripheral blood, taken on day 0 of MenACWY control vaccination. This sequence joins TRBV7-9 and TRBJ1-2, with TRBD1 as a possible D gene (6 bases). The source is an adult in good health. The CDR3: CASSLAGGQLEFGGYTF. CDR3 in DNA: TGTGCCAGCAGCTTAGCGGGAGGACAGTTGGAATTTGGAGGCTACACCTTC.